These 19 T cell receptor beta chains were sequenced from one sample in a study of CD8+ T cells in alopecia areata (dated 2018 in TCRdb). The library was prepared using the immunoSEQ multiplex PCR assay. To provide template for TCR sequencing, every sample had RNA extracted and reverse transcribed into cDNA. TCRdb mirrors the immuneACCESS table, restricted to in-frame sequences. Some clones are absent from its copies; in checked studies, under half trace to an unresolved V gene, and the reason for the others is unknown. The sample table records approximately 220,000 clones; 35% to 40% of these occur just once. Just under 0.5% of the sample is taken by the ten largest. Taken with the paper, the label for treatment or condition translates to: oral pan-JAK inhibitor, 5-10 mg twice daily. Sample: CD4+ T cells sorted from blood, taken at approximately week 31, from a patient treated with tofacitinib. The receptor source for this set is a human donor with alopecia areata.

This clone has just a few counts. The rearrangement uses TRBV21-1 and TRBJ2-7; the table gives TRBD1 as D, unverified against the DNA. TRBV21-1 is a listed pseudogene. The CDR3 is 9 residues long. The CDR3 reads CASSNDRTF. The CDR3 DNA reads TGTGCCAGCAGCAACGACAGGACCTTC.

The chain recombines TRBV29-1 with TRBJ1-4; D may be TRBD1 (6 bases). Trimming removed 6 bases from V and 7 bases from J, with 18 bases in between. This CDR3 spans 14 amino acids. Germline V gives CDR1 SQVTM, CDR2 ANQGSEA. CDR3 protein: CSVGGTGPGEKLFF. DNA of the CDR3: TGCAGCGTCGGGGGAACAGGGCCGGGTGAAAAACTGTTTTTT.

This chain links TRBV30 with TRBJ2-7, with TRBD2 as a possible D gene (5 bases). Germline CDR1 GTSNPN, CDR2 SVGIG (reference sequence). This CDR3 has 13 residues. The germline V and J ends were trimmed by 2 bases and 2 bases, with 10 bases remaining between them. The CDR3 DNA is TGTGCCTGGAGTATCGGACTTCCCTACGAGCAGTACTTC. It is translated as CAWSIGLPYEQYF. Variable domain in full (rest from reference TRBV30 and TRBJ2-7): SQTIHQWPATLVQPVGSPLSLECTVEGTSNPNLYWYRQAAGRGLQLLFYSVGIGQISSEVPQNLSASRPQDRQFILSSKKLLLSDSGFYLCAWSIGLPYEQYFGPGTRLTVT.

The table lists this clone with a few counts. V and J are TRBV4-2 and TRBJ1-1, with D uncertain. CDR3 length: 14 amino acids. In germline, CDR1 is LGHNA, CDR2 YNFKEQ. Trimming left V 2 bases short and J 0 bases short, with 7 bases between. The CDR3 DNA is TGTGCCAGCAGCCAACCGAGTATGAACACTGAAGCTTTCTTT. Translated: CASSQPSMNTEAFF.

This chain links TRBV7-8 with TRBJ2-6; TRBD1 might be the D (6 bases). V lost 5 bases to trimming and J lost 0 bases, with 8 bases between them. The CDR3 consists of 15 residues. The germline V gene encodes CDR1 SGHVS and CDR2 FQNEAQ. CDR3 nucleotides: TGTGCCAGCAGCCGAGGGGGCTCTGGGGCCAACGTCCTGACTTTC. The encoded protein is CASSRGGSGANVLTF.

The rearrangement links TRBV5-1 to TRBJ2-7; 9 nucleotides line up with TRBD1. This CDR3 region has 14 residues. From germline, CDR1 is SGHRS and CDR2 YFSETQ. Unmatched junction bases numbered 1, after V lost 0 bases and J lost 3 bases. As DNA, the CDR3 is TGCGCCAGCAGCTTGGGGGGACAGGGCTACGAGCAGTACTTC. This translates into CASSLGGQGYEQYF.

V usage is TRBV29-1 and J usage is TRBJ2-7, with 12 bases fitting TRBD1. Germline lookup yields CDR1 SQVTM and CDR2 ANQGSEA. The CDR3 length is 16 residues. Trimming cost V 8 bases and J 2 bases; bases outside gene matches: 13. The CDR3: CSMTPPRDRGPYEQYF. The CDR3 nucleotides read TGCAGCATGACCCCCCCCCGGGACAGGGGGCCCTACGAGCAGTACTTC.

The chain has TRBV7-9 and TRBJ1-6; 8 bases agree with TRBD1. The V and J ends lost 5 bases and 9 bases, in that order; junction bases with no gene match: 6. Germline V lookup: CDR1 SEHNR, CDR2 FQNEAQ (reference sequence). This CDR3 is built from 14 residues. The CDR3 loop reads CASSKGQGGSPLHF. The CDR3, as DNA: TGTGCCAGCAGCAAAGGACAGGGTGGTTCACCCCTCCACTTT.

CDR3 DNA sequence: TGTGCCAGCAGCCCCAGAGCAGATACGCAGTATTTT. Its protein product is CASSPRADTQYF. The chain joins TRBV7-9 to TRBJ2-3; no clear D. Germline CDR1 is SEHNR and CDR2 is FQNEAQ (reference sequence). The V gene lost 5 bases and the J gene lost 4 bases, with 7 bases spanning the gap. CDR3 size: 12 residues.

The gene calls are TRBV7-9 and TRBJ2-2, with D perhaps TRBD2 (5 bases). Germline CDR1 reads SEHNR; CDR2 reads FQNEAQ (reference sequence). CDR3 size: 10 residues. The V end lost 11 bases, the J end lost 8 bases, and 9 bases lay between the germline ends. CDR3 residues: CALPGGELFF. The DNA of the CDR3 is TGTGCCCTCCCGGGAGGGGAGCTGTTTTTT.

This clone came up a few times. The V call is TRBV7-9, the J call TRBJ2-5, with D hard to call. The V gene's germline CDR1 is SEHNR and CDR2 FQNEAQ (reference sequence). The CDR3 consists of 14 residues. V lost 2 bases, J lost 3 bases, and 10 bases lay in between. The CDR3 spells CASSLFGREETQYF. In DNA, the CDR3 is TGTGCCAGCAGCTTATTTGGCAGAGAAGAGACCCAGTACTTC.

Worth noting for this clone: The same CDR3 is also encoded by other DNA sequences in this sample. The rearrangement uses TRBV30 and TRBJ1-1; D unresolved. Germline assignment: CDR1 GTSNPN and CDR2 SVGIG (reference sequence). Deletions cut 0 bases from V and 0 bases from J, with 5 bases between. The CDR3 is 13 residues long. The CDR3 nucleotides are TGTGCCTGGAGTGTACAAATGAACACTGAAGCTTTCTTT. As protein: CAWSVQMNTEAFF.

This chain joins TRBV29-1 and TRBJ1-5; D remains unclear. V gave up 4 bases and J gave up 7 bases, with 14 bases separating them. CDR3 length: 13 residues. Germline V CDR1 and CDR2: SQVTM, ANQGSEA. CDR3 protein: CSVADGIKQPQHF. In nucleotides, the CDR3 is TGCAGCGTTGCCGACGGTATTAAGCAGCCCCAGCATTTT. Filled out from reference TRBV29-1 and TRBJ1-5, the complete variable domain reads SAVISQKPSRDICQRGTSLTIQCQVDSQVTMMFWYRQQPGQSLTLIATANQGSEATYESGFVIDKFPISRPNLTFSTLTVSNMSPEDSSIYLCSVADGIKQPQHFGDGTRLSIL.

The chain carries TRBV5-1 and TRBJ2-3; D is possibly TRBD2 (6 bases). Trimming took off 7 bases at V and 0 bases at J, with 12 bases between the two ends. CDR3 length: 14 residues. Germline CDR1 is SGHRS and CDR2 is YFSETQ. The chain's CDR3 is CASLDGGSTDTQYF. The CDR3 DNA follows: TGCGCCAGCCTTGACGGGGGAAGCACAGATACGCAGTATTTT.

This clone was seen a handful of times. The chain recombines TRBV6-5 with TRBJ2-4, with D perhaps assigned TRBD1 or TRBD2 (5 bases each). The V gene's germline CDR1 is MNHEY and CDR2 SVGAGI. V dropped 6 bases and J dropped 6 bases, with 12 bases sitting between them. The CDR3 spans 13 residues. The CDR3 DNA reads TGTGCCAGCAGACAAGGGACGGGAAACATTCAGTACTTC. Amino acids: CASRQGTGNIQYF.

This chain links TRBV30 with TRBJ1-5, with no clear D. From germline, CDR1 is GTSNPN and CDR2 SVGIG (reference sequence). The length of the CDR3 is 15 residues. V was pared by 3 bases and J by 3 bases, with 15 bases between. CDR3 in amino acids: CAWRGGAQTNQPQHF. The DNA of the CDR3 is TGTGCCTGGAGAGGCGGAGCCCAAACCAATCAGCCCCAGCATTTT.

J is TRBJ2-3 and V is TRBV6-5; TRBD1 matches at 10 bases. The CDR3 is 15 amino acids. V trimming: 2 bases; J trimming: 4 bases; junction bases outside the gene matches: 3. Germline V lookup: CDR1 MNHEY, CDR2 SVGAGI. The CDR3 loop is CASSYDRGRSDTQYF. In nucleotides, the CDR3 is TGTGCCAGCAGTTACGACAGGGGGCGATCAGATACGCAGTATTTT.

CDR3 coding DNA: TGTGCCTGTCACTGGGACAGGGCAGTGTACGAGCAGTACTTC. Amino acids: CACHWDRAVYEQYF. This sequence joins TRBV30 and TRBJ2-7; the match to TRBD1 covers 9 bases. This CDR3 comprises 14 residues. J lost 4 bases, V lost 6 bases, and 10 bases had no gene match. Looked up from germline, CDR1 is GTSNPN and CDR2 is SVGIG (reference sequence).

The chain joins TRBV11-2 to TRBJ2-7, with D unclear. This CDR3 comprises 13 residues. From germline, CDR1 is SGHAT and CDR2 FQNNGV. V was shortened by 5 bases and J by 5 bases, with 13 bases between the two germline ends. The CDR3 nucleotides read TGTGCCAGCAGCCCCCGATTAGGCCACGAGCAGTACTTC. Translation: CASSPRLGHEQYF.